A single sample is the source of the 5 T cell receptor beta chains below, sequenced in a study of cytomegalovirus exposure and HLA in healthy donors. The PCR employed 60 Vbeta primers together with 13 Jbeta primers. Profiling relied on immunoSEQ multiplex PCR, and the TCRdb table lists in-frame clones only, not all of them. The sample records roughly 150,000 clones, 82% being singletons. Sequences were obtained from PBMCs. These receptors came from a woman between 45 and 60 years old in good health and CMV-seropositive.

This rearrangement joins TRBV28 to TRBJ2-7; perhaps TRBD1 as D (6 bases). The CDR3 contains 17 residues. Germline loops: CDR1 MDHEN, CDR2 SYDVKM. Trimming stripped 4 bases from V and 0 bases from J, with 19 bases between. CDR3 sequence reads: CASSSEKGQLYSYEQYF. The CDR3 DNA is TGTGCCAGCAGTTCCGAAAAGGGACAACTTTACTCCTACGAGCAGTACTTC. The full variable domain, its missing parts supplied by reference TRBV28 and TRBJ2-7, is DVKVTQSSRYLVKRTGEKVFLECVQDMDHENMFWYRQDPGLGLRLIYFSYDVKMKEKGDIPEGYSVSREKKERFSLILESASTNQTSMYLCASSSEKGQLYSYEQYFGPGTRLTVT.

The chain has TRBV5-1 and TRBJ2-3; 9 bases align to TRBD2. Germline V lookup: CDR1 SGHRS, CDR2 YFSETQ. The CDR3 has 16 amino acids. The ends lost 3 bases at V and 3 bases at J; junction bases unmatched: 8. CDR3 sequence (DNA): TGCGCCAGCAGCTCTGGGCGGGGGGGCGGTACAGATACGCAGTATTTT. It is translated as CASSSGRGGGTDTQYF.

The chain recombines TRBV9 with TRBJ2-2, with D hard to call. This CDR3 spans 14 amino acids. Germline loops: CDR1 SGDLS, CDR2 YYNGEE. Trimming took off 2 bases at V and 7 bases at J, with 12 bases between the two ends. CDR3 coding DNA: TGTGCCAGCAGCGTTTTACAAGAGGTCGGGGAGCTGTTTTTT. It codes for CASSVLQEVGELFF.

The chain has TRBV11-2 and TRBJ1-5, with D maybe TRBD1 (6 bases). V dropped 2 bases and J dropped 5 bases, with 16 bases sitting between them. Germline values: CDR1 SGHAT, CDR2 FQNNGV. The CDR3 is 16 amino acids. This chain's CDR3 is CASSLSGVTRDQPQHF. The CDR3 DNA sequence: TGTGCCAGCAGCTTATCAGGGGTTACGAGGGATCAGCCCCAGCATTTT.

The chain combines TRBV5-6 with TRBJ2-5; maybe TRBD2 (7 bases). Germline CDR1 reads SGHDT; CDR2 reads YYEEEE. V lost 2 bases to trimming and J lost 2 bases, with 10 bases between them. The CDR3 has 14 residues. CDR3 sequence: CASSLGGGQETQYF. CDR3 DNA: TGTGCCAGCAGCTTAGGGGGGGGACAAGAGACCCAGTACTTC.